This T cell receptor beta chain was captured by sequencing in a study of response to subunit inactivated influenza vaccine. From the RT-PCR reads, TCRdb called clonotypes with MiXCR, one entry per CDR3 protein. Seen here are under 200,000 distinct CDR3 sequences, 12% observed once, and the top ten hold around 28%. Comments on this clonotype: Its cognate antigen is unknown.

This CDR3 has 14 residues. V was shortened by 5 bases and J by 0 bases, with 14 bases between the two germline ends. Germline V gene lookup returns CDR1 DFQATT and CDR2 SNEGSKA (reference sequence). Whole-study findings and limits: Authors suggested that a seasonal influenza vaccination recruits few new T cells each time.

The sample was also reused in another study, on T cells expressing NK-cell markers. That study reports: Researchers built TCR beta cDNA using 5'RACE template switching with UMIs. The authors sequenced eight donors, of whom seven were HCMV-seropositive and one was seronegative. In about 6 donors, dominant NKG2C+ clonotypes were roughly 1.0-7.5% of CD8+ T cells.

Specimen: CD8+ T cells sorted from PBMCs, collected roughly 13 days after vaccination. The receptor's source is a man aged 45-65 years who received an inactivated influenza vaccine. The chain recombines TRBV20-1 with TRBJ2-7, with D possibly TRBD1 on 6 matching bases. The CDR3 sequence: CSAFRDNPSYEQYF. In nucleotides, the CDR3 is TGCAGTGCTTTTCGGGACAACCCCTCCTACGAGCAGTACTTC.